Listed below are T cell receptor beta chains from one sample, sequenced in a study of shared clonotypes between healthy human individuals. This table comes from immunoSEQ multiplex PCR, and its TCRdb copy is limited to in-frame clones, with some not included. The sample holds roughly 400,000 clones, 96% seen once. Sequenced: memory CD8+ T cells sorted from blood. Source of these receptors: a man aged 25-45 years in good health. Both conserved end residues are part of each CDR3. A D gene is named only where the DNA matches it firmly. The listing skips clone size in some rows; elsewhere it reads once, few, many or a size class.

J gene,D gene,clone size,V gene,CDR3 protein,CDR3 DNA
TRBJ2-5,TRBD2,once,TRBV10-3,CAIRTGLAGSSETQYF,TGTGCCATCCGGACAGGACTAGCGGGGTCTTCGGAGACCCAGTACTTC
TRBJ1-1,.,.,TRBV12-5,CASGLVGNTEAFF,TGTGCTAGTGGTTTGGTGGGGAACACTGAAGCTTTCTTT
TRBJ1-2,TRBD1,.,TRBV5-5,CASSGYRGANYGYTF,TGTGCCAGCAGCGGTTACAGGGGGGCTAACTATGGCTACACCTTC
TRBJ2-3,.,.,TRBV2,CARPRSGPTDTQYF,TGTGCCAGGCCCCGTAGCGGCCCCACAGATACGCAGTATTTT
TRBJ2-1,TRBD2,.,TRBV27,CASSLLPTSGPYNEQFF,TGTGCCAGCAGTTTATTACCCACTAGCGGTCCCTACAATGAGCAGTTCTTC
TRBJ2-7,TRBD1,.,TRBV6-5,CASSYSYRGYEQYF,TGTGCCAGCAGTTACTCCTACAGGGGCTACGAGCAGTACTTC
TRBJ1-4,.,.,TRBV5-1,CASSLAVPGGGEKLFF,TGCGCCAGCAGCTTGGCGGTACCGGGTGGCGGTGAAAAACTGTTTTTT
TRBJ1-1,TRBD1,.,TRBV6-1,CASSPDRADAFF,TGTGCCAGCAGCCCGGACAGGGCTGACGCTTTCTTT
TRBJ2-3,TRBD2,once,TRBV6-5,CASSRRLAPDTQYF,TGTGCCAGCAGCCGTAGACTAGCTCCGGATACGCAGTATTTT
TRBJ2-7,.,.,TRBV2,CASSGERYEQYF,TGTGCCAGCAGTGGAGAACGCTACGAGCAGTACTTC
TRBJ2-5,.,.,TRBV6-6,CASSYSRGTQYF,TGTGCCAGCAGTTACTCCCGAGGGACCCAGTACTTC
TRBJ2-2,TRBD2,once,TRBV28,CASSPPGLAGLAGELFF,TGTGCCAGCAGCCCACCGGGACTAGCGGGTTTGGCGGGGGAGCTGTTTTTT
TRBJ1-5,.,.,TRBV19,CASNDRAGPSNQPQHF,TGTGCCAGTAATGACCGGGCCGGACCTAGCAATCAGCCCCAGCATTTT
TRBJ2-7,.,.,TRBV29-1,CSVELIQSLEQYF,TGCAGCGTTGAACTGATACAAAGCCTCGAGCAGTACTTC
TRBJ2-3,TRBD2,.,TRBV28,CASSIAGRLNTQYF,TGTGCCAGCAGCATAGCGGGACGCCTGAATACGCAGTATTTT
TRBJ2-7,.,.,TRBV15,CATSRDMGQFYEQYF,TGTGCCACCAGCAGAGATATGGGCCAGTTCTACGAGCAGTACTTC
TRBJ1-3,.,.,TRBV5-1,CASSWDNSGNTIYF,TGCGCCAGCAGCTGGGACAACTCTGGAAACACCATATATTTT
TRBJ2-3,.,.,TRBV28,CASRVSTDTQYF,TGTGCCAGCAGAGTGAGCACAGATACGCAGTATTTT
TRBJ2-2,TRBD2,.,TRBV5-4,CASSSRLAGLTGELFF,TGTGCCAGCAGCAGCAGACTAGCGGGCCTTACCGGGGAGCTGTTTTTT
TRBJ2-7,TRBD1,once,TRBV27,CASSPTGGGEQYF,TGTGCCAGCAGTCCAACAGGGGGCGGCGAGCAGTACTTC
TRBJ1-6,.,.,TRBV14,CASSQGRLLYNSPLHF,TGTGCCAGCAGCCAAGGGCGGTTGCTGTATAATTCACCCCTCCACTTT
TRBJ2-3,.,.,TRBV9,CASSGSGFSSTDTQYF,TGTGCCAGCAGCGGCAGCGGGTTTTCTAGCACAGATACGCAGTATTTT
TRBJ2-7,TRBD2,.,TRBV19,CASSFGIAGATEQYF,TGTGCCAGTAGCTTCGGAATAGCGGGAGCTACCGAGCAGTACTTC
TRBJ1-5,.,few,TRBV16,CASSRSGQGGNQPQHF,TGTGCCAGCAGCCGATCCGGGCAGGGAGGCAATCAGCCCCAGCATTTT
TRBJ2-7,.,.,TRBV4-2,CACSQDIGYEQYF,TGTGCCTGCAGCCAAGATATCGGCTACGAGCAGTACTTC
TRBJ2-3,TRBD2,.,TRBV7-3,CASSPTSGRRTDTQYF,TGTGCCAGCAGCCCGACTAGCGGGAGACGGACAGATACGCAGTATTTT